This T cell receptor beta chain derives from a study of T cells in localized non-small cell lung cancer. Study-level points and caveats: Longer overall survival was linked to higher blood T cell density. The greatest T cell clonality was found in uninvolved adjacent lung (higher than in tumor). As only one tumor region underwent sequencing, heterogeneity remains possible.

Trimming removed 9 bases at V and 0 bases at J, with 18 bases between. The CDR3 covers 15 residues. The repertoire was sequenced with immunoSEQ multiplex PCR; TCRdb's copy has only in-frame clones and lacks some. This table has fewer than 1,500 clones, roughly 20% appearing once. Lung tissue at least 2 cm from the tumor margin was confirmed free of atypia. About this clone: Its target is unknown.

The material was normal lung tissue next to the tumor, obtained before any cancer treatment. The sequence was collected from a male donor aged 60 or over with stage I squamous cell lung carcinoma. The rearrangement links TRBV23-1 to TRBJ2-7; TRBD1 is a possible D gene (7 bases). TRBV23-1 is an ORF; its function is uncertain. The CDR3 sequence is CASPGSRGVSYEQYF. CDR3 sequence (DNA): TGCGCCAGTCCTGGGAGCAGGGGGGTCTCCTACGAGCAGTACTTC.